These 10 T cell receptor beta chains originate from one sample sequenced in a study of blood T cell repertoires in COVID-19 (dated by TCRdb to 2019 to 2021). The library relied on the immunoSEQ multiplex PCR assay. TCRdb stores this immuneACCESS table with in-frame sequences only. Part of the clones is absent; in the studies checked, under half of the shortfall reflects unresolved V genes, and no reason is known for the rest. The sample table records 110,000 to 150,000 clones; approximately 86% of these occur just once. The top ten clones comprise approximately 1.5% of the sample. The sequencing sample was made of peripheral blood. All receptors come from a woman aged 55-75 years with acute or convalescent COVID-19.

The rearrangement joins TRBV29-1 to TRBJ1-1; 7 bases are shared with TRBD1. The germline V gene has CDR1 SQVTM and CDR2 ANQGSEA. The ends lost 5 bases at V and 8 bases at J; junction bases unmatched: 5. The CDR3 covers 11 residues. The CDR3 spells CSVTPGQEAFF. CDR3 nucleotide sequence: TGCAGCGTTACCCCGGGACAGGAAGCTTTCTTT.

This chain connects TRBV28 to TRBJ2-7, with TRBD1 identical over 8 bases. The CDR3 loop spans 13 amino acids. The J segment lost 7 bases and the V segment lost 6 bases, leaving 8 bases of the junction unmatched. CDR1 and CDR2 from the germline V gene are MDHEN and SYDVKM. Here the CDR3 reads CASSYDRGWEQYF. CDR3 DNA sequence: TGTGCCAGCAGCTACGACAGGGGCTGGGAGCAGTACTTC.

The V call is TRBV29-1, the J call TRBJ1-4; D gene ambiguous. V dropped 4 bases and J dropped 7 bases, with 7 bases sitting between them. The V gene's germline CDR1 is SQVTM and CDR2 ANQGSEA. The CDR3 sequence is 11 residues long. CDR3 residues: CSVVDSEKLFF. The CDR3 DNA reads as TGCAGCGTTGTCGACTCTGAAAAACTGTTTTTT.

This clone was found once. The V and J genes are TRBV12-3 or TRBV12-4 and TRBJ2-7; D gene unclear. Trimming stripped 3 bases from V and 2 bases from J, with 8 bases between. This CDR3 has 13 amino acids. CDR3 sequence reads: CASSLGPPYEQYF. The CDR3 nucleotides are TGTGCCAGCAGTTTGGGCCCCCCCTACGAGCAGTACTTC.

This chain joins TRBV15 and TRBJ2-2; 12 nucleotides align to TRBD1. CDR1 and CDR2 from the germline V gene are LNHNV and YYDKDF (reference sequence). This CDR3 comprises 18 residues. The J segment lost 5 bases and the V segment lost 0 bases, leaving 7 bases of the junction unmatched. The CDR3 region has the DNA TGTGCCACCAGCAGAGATCTGGGGACAGGGGGCTATACCGGGGAGCTGTTTTTT. This codes for CATSRDLGTGGYTGELFF.

The chain recombines TRBV19 with TRBJ1-1, with D unclear. V was trimmed by 9 bases and J by 3 bases, leaving 23 bases between them. The CDR3 runs 16 residues. Per germline, CDR1 LNHDA and CDR2 SQIVND (reference sequence). The CDR3 sequence is CASHHPPGNRHTEAFF. The CDR3, as DNA: TGTGCCAGCCATCATCCTCCGGGGAACCGCCACACTGAAGCTTTCTTT.

The chain combines TRBV6-5 with TRBJ2-2; 7 bases align to TRBD2. The germline gives CDR1 MNHEY, CDR2 SVGAGI. The CDR3 extends over 15 amino acids. Trimming cost V 5 bases and J 6 bases; bases outside gene matches: 9. In DNA form, the CDR3 reads TGTGCCAGCAGTAGACTAGCTGTTGTGGCCGGGGAGCTGTTTTTT. Protein product: CASSRLAVVAGELFF.

This chain uses TRBV4-3 with TRBJ1-5, with 9 bases identical to TRBD1. Germline CDR1 LGHNA, CDR2 YSLEER. The CDR3 runs to 16 residues. Trimming at V came to 5 bases and at J to 5 bases, leaving 10 bases not matched to a gene. The CDR3 nucleotides are TGCGCCAGCAGCACAAACAGGGGGCCTGACGATCAGCCCCAGCATTTT. Encoded protein: CASSTNRGPDDQPQHF.

In this sample, this clone turned up a few times. The chain carries TRBV4-1 and TRBJ2-2, with D perhaps TRBD2 (7 bases). Germline lookup yields CDR1 MGHRA and CDR2 YSYEKL. Trimming cost V 6 bases and J 7 bases, with 15 bases left between them. The CDR3 length is 14 residues. CDR3 loop: CASRLGGAGGELFF. CDR3 sequence (DNA): TGCGCCAGCAGGCTGGGGGGGGCTGGCGGGGAGCTGTTTTTT.

The rearrangement links TRBV7-9 to TRBJ2-3; D unresolved. V lost 1 base to trimming and J lost 7 bases, with 12 bases between them. Looked up from germline, CDR1 is SEHNR and CDR2 is FQNEAQ (reference sequence). The CDR3 length is 14 residues. The CDR3 here is CASSLGSLGNTQYF. The CDR3 nucleotides are TGTGCCAGCAGCTTAGGGAGTCTAGGTAATACGCAGTATTTT.